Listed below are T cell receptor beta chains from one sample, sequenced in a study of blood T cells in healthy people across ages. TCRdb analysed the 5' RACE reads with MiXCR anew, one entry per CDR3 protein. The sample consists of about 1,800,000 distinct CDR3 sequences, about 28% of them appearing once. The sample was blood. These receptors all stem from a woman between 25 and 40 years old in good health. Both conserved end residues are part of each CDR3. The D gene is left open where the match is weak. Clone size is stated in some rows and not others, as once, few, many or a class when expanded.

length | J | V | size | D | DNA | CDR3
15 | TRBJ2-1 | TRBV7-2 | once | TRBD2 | TGTGCCAGCAGCCAGATTAGCGGGAGTTACAATGAGCAGTTCTTC | CASSQISGSYNEQFF
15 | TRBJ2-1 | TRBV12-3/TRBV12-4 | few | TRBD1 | TGTGCCAGCAGTTTAAGGGACAGGGTCTACAATGAGCAGTTCTTC | CASSLRDRVYNEQFF
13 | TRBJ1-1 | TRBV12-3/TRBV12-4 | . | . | TGTGCCAGCATCCACGACGCGAACACTGAAGCTTTCTTT | CASIHDANTEAFF
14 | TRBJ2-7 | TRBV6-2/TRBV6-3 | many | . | TGTGCCAGCACCCGGAGTGGCAGGGAGGACGAGCAGTACTTC | CASTRSGREDEQYF
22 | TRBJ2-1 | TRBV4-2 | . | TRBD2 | TGTGCCAGCAGCCTAAGGACAGGGGTCCTACTAGCGGGAGCGTACTCCTACAATGAGCAGTTCTTC | CASSLRTGVLLAGAYSYNEQFF
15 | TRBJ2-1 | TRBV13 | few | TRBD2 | TGTGCCAGCAGCGATGTAGCGGGGGCAAAGGGTGAGCAGTTCTTC | CASSDVAGAKGEQFF
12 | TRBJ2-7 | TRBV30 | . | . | TGTGCCTGGGGTGGAATGGGGTACGAGCAGTACTTC | CAWGGMGYEQYF
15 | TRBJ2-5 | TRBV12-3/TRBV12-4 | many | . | TGTGCCAGCAGTTTCCCCGCACTAGGCAAAGAGACCCAGTACTTC | CASSFPALGKETQYF
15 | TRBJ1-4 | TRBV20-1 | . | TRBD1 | TGCAGTGCTAGAGACAGGGACAGCCTTAATGAAAAACTGTTTTTT | CSARDRDSLNEKLFF
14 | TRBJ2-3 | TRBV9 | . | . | TGTGCCAGCAGGGGCCCAGGTAGCCGAGATACGCAGTATTTT | CASRGPGSRDTQYF
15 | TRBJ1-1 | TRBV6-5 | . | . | TGTGCCAGCAGTCCTGTGGAAACCATGAACACTGAAGCTTTCTTT | CASSPVETMNTEAFF
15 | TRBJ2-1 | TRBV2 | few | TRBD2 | TGTGCCAGCAGGGTAACTAGCGGGGGCTACAATGAGCAGTTCTTC | CASRVTSGGYNEQFF
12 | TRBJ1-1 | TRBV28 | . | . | TGTGCCAGAAAAGGAGGAAGGGCTGAAGCTTTCTTT | CARKGGRAEAFF
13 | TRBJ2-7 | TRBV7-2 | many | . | TGTGCCAGCAGCTTATGGATCTCCTACGAGCAGTACTTC | CASSLWISYEQYF
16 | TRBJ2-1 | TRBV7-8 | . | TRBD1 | TGTGCCAGCAGCTTAGGGATCCGGGACAGGGCTAATGAGCAGTTCTTC | CASSLGIRDRANEQFF
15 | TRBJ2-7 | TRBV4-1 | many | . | TGCGCCAGCAGCCAAGAGTTGGCGGGGCCCTACGAGCAGTACTTC | CASSQELAGPYEQYF
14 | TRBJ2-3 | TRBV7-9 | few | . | TGTGCCAGCAGCCGCGTTTTGCACACAGATACGCAGTATTTT | CASSRVLHTDTQYF
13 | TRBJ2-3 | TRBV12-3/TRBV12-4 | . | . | TGTGCCAGCAGTTACGACCAATCTGCTACGCAGTATTTT | CASSYDQSATQYF
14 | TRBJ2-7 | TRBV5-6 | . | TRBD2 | TGTGCCAGCAGTTTCAGCGGGAGGGTCTACGAGCAGTACTTC | CASSFSGRVYEQYF
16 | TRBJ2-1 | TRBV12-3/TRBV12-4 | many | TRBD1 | TGTGCCAGCAACATACCGGGACAGGGGGTGTACAATGAGCAGTTCTTC | CASNIPGQGVYNEQFF
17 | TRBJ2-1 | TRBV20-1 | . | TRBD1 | TGCAGTGCTAGCCACCCGAAGCCCGGGACAGGGGCCAATGAGCAGTTCTTC | CSASHPKPGTGANEQFF
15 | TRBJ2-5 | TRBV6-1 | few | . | TGTGCCAGCACCCCGCCTGGGGGGCCCCGGGAGACCCAGTACTTC | CASTPPGGPRETQYF
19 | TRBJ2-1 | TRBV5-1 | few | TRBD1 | TGCGCCAGCAGCTTATTGACCGACAGGGTAGCCAGGTCCTACAATGAGCAGTTCTTC | CASSLLTDRVARSYNEQFF
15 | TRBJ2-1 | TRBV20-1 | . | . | TGCAGTGTTGGAGCGCGTCCACTCTCCTACAATGAGCAGTTCTTC | CSVGARPLSYNEQFF
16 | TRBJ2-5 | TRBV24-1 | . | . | TGTGCCACCAGTGCCACCGGGACAAGGTACCAAGAGACCCAGTACTTC | CATSATGTRYQETQYF
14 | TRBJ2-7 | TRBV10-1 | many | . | TGCGCCAGCAGTGAGTCCGGCGAATCCTACGAGCAGTACTTC | CASSESGESYEQYF
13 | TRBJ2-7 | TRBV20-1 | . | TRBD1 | TGCAGTGCTAGTTCGGGACAGAACTACGAGCAGTACTTC | CSASSGQNYEQYF
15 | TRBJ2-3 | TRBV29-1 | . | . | TGCAGCGTGGACTCCCGGGACAAAGGCACAGATACGCAGTATTTT | CSVDSRDKGTDTQYF
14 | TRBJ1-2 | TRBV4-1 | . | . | TGCGCCAGCAGCCAACCGGGGGGTAGACCTGGCTACACCTTC | CASSQPGGRPGYTF
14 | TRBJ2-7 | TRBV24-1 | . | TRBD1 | TGTGCCACCAGTGATCGTGGGCGGACAGGGGAGCAGTACTTC | CATSDRGRTGEQYF
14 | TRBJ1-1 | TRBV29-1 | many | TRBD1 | TGCAGCGTTGTCCCGGGACAGGGGGGAACTGAAGCTTTCTTT | CSVVPGQGGTEAFF
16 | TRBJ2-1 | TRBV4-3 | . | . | TGCGCCAGCAGCCAAGAACCGGAGGGAGGTTACAATGAGCAGTTCTTC | CASSQEPEGGYNEQFF
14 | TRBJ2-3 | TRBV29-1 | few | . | TGCAGCGTTGCCGCAGGGGCTCGGACAGATACGCAGTATTTT | CSVAAGARTDTQYF
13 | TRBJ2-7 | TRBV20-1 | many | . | TGCAGTGCTGGACGGGGCGACTCCTACGAGCAGTACTTC | CSAGRGDSYEQYF
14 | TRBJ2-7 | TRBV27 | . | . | TGTGCCAGCACTAAACAGGGCTCCCCTGGGGAGCAGTACTTC | CASTKQGSPGEQYF
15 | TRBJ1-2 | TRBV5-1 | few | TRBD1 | TGCGCCAGCAGCTTGGTATCAGGGGGCCCGGATGGCTACACCTTC | CASSLVSGGPDGYTF
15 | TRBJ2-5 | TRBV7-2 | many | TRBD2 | TGTGCCAGCAGCTTCACTAGCGGGATATATGAGACCCAGTACTTC | CASSFTSGIYETQYF
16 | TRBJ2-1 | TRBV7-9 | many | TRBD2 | TGTGCCAGCAGCTTAGCTTATCTAGCGGTCTACAATGAGCAGTTCTTC | CASSLAYLAVYNEQFF
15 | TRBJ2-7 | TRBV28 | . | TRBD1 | TGTGCCAGCAGTTTGGGGACAGGGGGCAAGTACGAGCAGTACTTC | CASSLGTGGKYEQYF
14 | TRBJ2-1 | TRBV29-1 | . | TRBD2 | TGCAGCGTTGAAAAGCGGGAGTCTTACAATGAGCAGTTCTTC | CSVEKRESYNEQFF
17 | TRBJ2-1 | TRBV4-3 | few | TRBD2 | TGCGCCAGCAGCCAAGATCGGAGACTAGCGGGTTACAATGAGCAGTTCTTC | CASSQDRRLAGYNEQFF
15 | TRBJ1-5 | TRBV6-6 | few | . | TGTGCCAGCGGGGAGGGGAGGTCAACCAATCAGCCCCAGCATTTT | CASGEGRSTNQPQHF
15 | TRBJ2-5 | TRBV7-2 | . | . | TGTGCCAGCGGCTTATGGCTAGCGAATCAAGAGACCCAGTACTTC | CASGLWLANQETQYF
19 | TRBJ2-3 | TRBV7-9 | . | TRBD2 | TGTGCCAGCAGCTTACGTGGGACTAGCGGGGGGTCTCGCACAGATACGCAGTATTTT | CASSLRGTSGGSRTDTQYF
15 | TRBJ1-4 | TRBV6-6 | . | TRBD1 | TGTGCCAGCAGTTACCAGGGACAGGCGAATGAAAAACGGTTTTTT | CASSYQGQANEKRFF
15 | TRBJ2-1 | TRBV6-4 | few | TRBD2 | TGTGCCAGCGGCCCAGGGACTAGCGGAGCCAATGAGCAGTTCTTC | CASGPGTSGANEQFF
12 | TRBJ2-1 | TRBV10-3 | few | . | TGTGCCATCAGGATTACGGGGACTGAGCAGTTCTTC | CAIRITGTEQFF
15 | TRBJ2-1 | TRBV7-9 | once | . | TGTGCCGGCAGCTCTCTTATCGCCCCAGGGAATGAGCAGTTCTTC | CAGSSLIAPGNEQFF
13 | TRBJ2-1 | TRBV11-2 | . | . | TGTGCCAGCAGCCCCCCAGACACCGGGGAGCAGTTCTTC | CASSPPDTGEQFF
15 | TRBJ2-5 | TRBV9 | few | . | TGTGCCAGCAGCGACGGTTGGGGGGCTGGAGAGACCCAGTACTTC | CASSDGWGAGETQYF
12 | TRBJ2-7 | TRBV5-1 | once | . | TGCGCCAGCAGTTGGGGTTCTAGCGAGCAGTACTTC | CASSWGSSEQYF
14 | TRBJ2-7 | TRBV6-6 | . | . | TGTGCCAGCAGTTATGGGGCACCGGTCTACGAGCAGTACTTC | CASSYGAPVYEQYF